The 9 T cell receptor beta chains below all came from one sample that was sequenced in a study of T cell responses to AZD1222 COVID-19 vaccine. The protocol was immunoSEQ multiplex PCR, while the TCRdb copy is restricted to in-frame clones and leaves out a portion. Found here are some 180,000 clones, 70% to 90% of them singletons; the top ten hold around 0.5%. Sequences were derived from peripheral blood, sampled on day 0 of AZD1222 vaccination. The receptors come from an adult in good health.

The CDR3 nucleotides read TGTGCCAGCACCGACTCGACAGGGGGTTCGACTGGCTACACCTTC. Encoded protein: CASTDSTGGSTGYTF. V is TRBV6-5 and J is TRBJ1-2, with TRBD1 matching over 9 bases. V was pared by 7 bases and J by 7 bases, with 13 bases of the junction left unmatched. The CDR3 consists of 15 residues. Germline CDR1 reads MNHEY; CDR2 reads SVGAGI.

The chain couples TRBV19 to TRBJ2-1; D is unclear. Germline loops: CDR1 LNHDA, CDR2 SQIVND (reference sequence). This CDR3 has 13 amino acids. Trimming left V 5 bases short and J 8 bases short, with 13 bases between. For the CDR3, the DNA is TGTGCCAGTAGTGGCCCTCTTTTGGATGAGCAGTTCTTC. Residues: CASSGPLLDEQFF.

The CDR3 reads CASSQDGRGNADTQYF. The CDR3 nucleotides read TGCGCCAGCAGCCAAGATGGGCGGGGTAACGCAGATACGCAGTATTTT. The J gene is TRBJ2-3, the V gene TRBV4-3; D is possibly TRBD2 (6 bases). Germline CDR1 and CDR2: LGHNA and YSLEER. V was cut by 0 bases and J by 4 bases, with 14 bases left in between. The CDR3 spans 16 residues.

The chain uses TRBV5-1 and TRBJ1-2; D not certain. Germline V gene lookup returns CDR1 SGHRS and CDR2 YFSETQ. The V gene lost 0 bases and the J gene lost 8 bases, with 20 bases spanning the gap. The CDR3 is made up of 16 amino acids. As DNA, the CDR3 is TGCGCCAGCAGCTTGGGGCCCGGAGACCCTATTGGAGGCTACACCTTC. Translating it yields CASSLGPGDPIGGYTF. Complete variable domain (other parts from reference TRBV5-1 and TRBJ1-2): KAGVTQTPRYLIKTRGQQVTLSCSPISGHRSVSWYQQTPGQGLQFLFEYFSETQRNKGNFPGRFSGRQFSNSRSEMNVSTLELGDSALYLCASSLGPGDPIGGYTFGSGTRLTVV.

This clone has a single count. V and J are TRBV10-3 and TRBJ2-5; possibly TRBD2 for D (6 bases). The V and J ends lost 3 bases and 4 bases respectively, with 9 bases between them. This CDR3 is 13 amino acids long. From germline, CDR1 is ENHRY and CDR2 SYGVKD. CDR3 amino acids: CAISDGGTETQYF. The CDR3 DNA reads TGTGCCATCAGTGACGGGGGAACAGAGACCCAGTACTTC.

The J gene is TRBJ1-4, the V gene TRBV9, with a weak D call TRBD1 (5 bases). Germline lookup yields CDR1 SGDLS and CDR2 YYNGEE. Trimming removed 0 bases at V and 14 bases at J, with 14 bases between. The CDR3 loop spans 13 amino acids. The CDR3 reads CASSVAGDRSLFF. For the CDR3, the DNA is TGTGCCAGCAGCGTAGCGGGGGACCGGTCCCTGTTTTTT.

This clone appeared once. The V and J genes are TRBV2 and TRBJ1-1, with TRBD1 matching over 7 bases. The trim removed 5 bases at V and 2 bases at J, leaving 2 bases unmatched. The CDR3 spans 13 residues. Germline CDR1 and CDR2: SNHLY and FYNNEI. The CDR3 loop is CASSRDSNTEAFF. CDR3 nucleotides: TGTGCCAGCAGTCGGGACAGTAACACTGAAGCTTTCTTT.

J is TRBJ1-1 and V is TRBV5-1; TRBD1 agrees at 10 bases. The V gene's germline CDR1 is SGHRS and CDR2 YFSETQ. V lost 3 bases and J lost 0; bases outside the gene matches: 8. The CDR3 sequence is 17 residues long. CDR3 region: CASSSWGQGRMNTEAFF. In DNA form, the CDR3 reads TGCGCCAGCAGCTCCTGGGGACAGGGGCGGATGAACACTGAAGCTTTCTTT.

The chain couples TRBV19 to TRBJ1-1, with 8 bases that match TRBD1. CDR3 length equals 15 residues. CDR1 LNHDA and CDR2 SQIVND come from the germline V gene (reference sequence). The V segment lost 5 bases and the J segment 4 bases; nucleotides outside the gene matches: 9. The CDR3 DNA follows: TGTGCCAGTAGTGACCGACAGGGGTACGGCACTGAAGCTTTCTTT. It specifies CASSDRQGYGTEAFF.